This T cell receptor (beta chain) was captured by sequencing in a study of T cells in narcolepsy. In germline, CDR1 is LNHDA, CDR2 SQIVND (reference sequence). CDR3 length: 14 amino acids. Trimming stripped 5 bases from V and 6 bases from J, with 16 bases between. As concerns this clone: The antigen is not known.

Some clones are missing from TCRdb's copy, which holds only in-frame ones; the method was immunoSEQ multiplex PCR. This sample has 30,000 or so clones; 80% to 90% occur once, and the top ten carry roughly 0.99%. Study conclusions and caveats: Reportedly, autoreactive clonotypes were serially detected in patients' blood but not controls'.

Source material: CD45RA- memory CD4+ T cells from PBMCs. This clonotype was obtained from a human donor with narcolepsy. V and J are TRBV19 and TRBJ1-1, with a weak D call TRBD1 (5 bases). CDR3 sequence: CASSPLLVGAEAFF. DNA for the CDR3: TGTGCCAGTAGTCCCCTCCTTGTAGGGGCTGAAGCTTTCTTT.